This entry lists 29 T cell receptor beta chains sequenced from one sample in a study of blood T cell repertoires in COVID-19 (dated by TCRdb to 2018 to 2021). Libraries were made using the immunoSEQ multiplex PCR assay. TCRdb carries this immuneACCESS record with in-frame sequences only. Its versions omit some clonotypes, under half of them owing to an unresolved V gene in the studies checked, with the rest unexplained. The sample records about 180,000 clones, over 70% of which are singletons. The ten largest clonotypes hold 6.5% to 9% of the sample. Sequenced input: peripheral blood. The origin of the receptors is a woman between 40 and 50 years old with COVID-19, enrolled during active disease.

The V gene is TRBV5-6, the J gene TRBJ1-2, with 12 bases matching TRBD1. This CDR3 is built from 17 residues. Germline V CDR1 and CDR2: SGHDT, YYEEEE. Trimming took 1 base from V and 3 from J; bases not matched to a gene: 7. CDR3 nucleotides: TGTGCCAGCAGCTTGCTGGGACAGGGGGCGCAGGACTATGGCTACACCTTC. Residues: CASSLLGQGAQDYGYTF.

CDR3 sequence reads: CASSLSPPQGQGVLQPQHF. As DNA, the CDR3 is TGTGCCAGCAGCCTGAGCCCCCCTCAAGGACAGGGGGTGCTGCAGCCCCAGCATTTT. The chain couples TRBV6-2 or TRBV6-3 to TRBJ1-5, with TRBD1 matching 10 bases. This CDR3 comprises 19 residues. Germline CDR1 is MNHEY and CDR2 is SVGEGT. V lost 6 bases and J lost 7; bases outside the gene matches: 21.

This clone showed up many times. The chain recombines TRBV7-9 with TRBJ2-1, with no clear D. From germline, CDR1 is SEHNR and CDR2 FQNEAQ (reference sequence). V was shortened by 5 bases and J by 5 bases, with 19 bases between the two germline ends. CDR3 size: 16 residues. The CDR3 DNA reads TGTGCCAGCAGCCCGCCCCTGAGAGGAGTTAACAATGAGCAGTTCTTC. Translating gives CASSPPLRGVNNEQFF. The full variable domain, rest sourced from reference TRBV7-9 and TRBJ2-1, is DTGVSQNPRHKITKRGQNVTFRCDPISEHNRLYWYRQTLGQGPEFLTYFQNEAQLEKSRLLSDRFSAERPKGSFSTLEIQRTEQGDSAMYLCASSPPLRGVNNEQFFGPGTRLTVL.

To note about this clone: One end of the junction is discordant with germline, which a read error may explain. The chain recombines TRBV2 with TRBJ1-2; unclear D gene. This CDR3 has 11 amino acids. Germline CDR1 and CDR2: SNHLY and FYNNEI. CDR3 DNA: TGTGCCAGCAACCCGGCCCTTCGACTCTTCTTC. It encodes CASNPALRLFF.

The CDR3 DNA reads as TGTGCCAGTCACCGTCGGCAGTTTCACCGCGGGTACTATGGCTACACCTTC. It is translated as CASHRRQFHRGYYGYTF. The rearrangement joins TRBV19 to TRBJ1-2; D is unresolved. CDR3 length: 17 residues. The germline CDR1 and CDR2 sequences are LNHDA and SQIVND (reference sequence). Trimming stripped 8 bases from V and 3 bases from J, with 25 bases between. Combining the CDR3 with reference TRBV19 and TRBJ1-2 gives the whole variable domain DGGITQSPKYLFRKEGQNVTLSCEQNLNHDAMYWYRQDPGQGLRLIYYSQIVNDFQKGDIAEGYSVSREKKESFPLTVTSAQKNPTAFYLCASHRRQFHRGYYGYTFGSGTRLTVV.

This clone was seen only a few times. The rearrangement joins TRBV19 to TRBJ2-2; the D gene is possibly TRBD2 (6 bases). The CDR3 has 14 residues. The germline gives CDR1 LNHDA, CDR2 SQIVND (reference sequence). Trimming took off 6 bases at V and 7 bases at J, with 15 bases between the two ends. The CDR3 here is CASREGGYRGELFF. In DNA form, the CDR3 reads TGTGCCAGTAGGGAGGGCGGCTACCGCGGGGAGCTGTTTTTT.

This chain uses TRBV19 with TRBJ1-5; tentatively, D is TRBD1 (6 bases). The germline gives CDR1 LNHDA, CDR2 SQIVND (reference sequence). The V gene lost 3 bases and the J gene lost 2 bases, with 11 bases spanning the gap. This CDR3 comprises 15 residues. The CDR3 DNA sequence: TGTGCCAGTAGTATTCGGGGGGCAGGCAATCAGCCCCAGCATTTT. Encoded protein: CASSIRGAGNQPQHF.

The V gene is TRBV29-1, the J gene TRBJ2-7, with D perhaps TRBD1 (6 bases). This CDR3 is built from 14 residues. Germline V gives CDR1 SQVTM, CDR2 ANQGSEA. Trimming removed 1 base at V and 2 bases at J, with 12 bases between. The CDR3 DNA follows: TGCAGCGTTGAAGTGACCAGGGGTGCCTACGAGCAGTACTTC. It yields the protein CSVEVTRGAYEQYF.

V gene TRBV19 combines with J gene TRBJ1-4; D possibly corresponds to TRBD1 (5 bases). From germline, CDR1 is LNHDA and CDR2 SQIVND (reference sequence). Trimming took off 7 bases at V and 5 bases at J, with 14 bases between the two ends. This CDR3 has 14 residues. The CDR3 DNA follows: TGTGCCAGTACCCCCAGGGAGGAGAATGAAAAACTGTTTTTT. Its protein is CASTPREENEKLFF.

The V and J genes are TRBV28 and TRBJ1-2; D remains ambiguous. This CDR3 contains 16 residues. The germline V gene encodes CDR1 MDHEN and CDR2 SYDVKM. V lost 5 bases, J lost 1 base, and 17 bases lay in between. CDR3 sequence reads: CASSTRGLGLNYGYTF. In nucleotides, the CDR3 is TGTGCCAGCAGTACCCGGGGATTAGGGCTTAACTATGGCTACACCTTC.

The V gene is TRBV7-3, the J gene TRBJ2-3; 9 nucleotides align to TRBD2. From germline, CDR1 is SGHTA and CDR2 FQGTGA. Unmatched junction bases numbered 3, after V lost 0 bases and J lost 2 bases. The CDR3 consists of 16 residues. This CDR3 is CASSLTGTSYTDTQYF. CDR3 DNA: TGTGCCAGCAGCTTAACCGGGACTAGCTACACAGATACGCAGTATTTT.

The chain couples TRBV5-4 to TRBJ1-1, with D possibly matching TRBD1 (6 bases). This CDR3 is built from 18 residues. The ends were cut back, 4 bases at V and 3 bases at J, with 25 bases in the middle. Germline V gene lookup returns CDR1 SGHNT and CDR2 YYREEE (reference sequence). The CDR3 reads CASSEPYTLGAGDTEAFF. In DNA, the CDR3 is TGTGCCAGCAGCGAACCGTACACTTTGGGGGCGGGAGACACTGAAGCTTTCTTT.

The CDR3 DNA is TGTGCCAGCAGCTTGATAGGAAACACCATATATTTT. The encoded protein is CASSLIGNTIYF. The chain has TRBV5-6 and TRBJ1-3; D remains unclear. This CDR3 has 12 amino acids. The germline CDR1 and CDR2 sequences are SGHDT and YYEEEE. Trimming removed 1 base from V and 4 bases from J, with 3 bases in between.

CDR3 in DNA: TGTGCCAGCAGCCAAAGTCCGGGATCCAAAAACATTCAGTACTTC. Amino acid sequence: CASSQSPGSKNIQYF. The V call is TRBV3-1 (or the pseudogene TRBV3-2), the J call TRBJ2-4; weak D call: TRBD2 (5 bases). V lost 2 bases and J lost 2, with 10 bases in between. Germline values: CDR1 LGHDT, CDR2 YNNKEL (reference sequence). This CDR3 has 15 amino acids.

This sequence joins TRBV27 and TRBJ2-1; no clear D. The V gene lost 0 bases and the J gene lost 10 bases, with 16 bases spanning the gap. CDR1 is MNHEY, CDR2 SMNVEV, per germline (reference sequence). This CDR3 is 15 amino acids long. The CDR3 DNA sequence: TGTGCCAGCAGTTTATCGTCTGGCCTCCGGCGGGAGCAGTTCTTC. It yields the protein CASSLSSGLRREQFF.

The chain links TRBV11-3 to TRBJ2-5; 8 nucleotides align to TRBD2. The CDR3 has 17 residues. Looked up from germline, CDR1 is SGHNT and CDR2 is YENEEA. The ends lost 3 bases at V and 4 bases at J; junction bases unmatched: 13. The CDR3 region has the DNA TGTGCCAGCAGCTTCCGAACCGGGACTAGAGGTATAGAGACCCAGTACTTC. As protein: CASSFRTGTRGIETQYF.

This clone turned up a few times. The CDR3 sequence: CSVLQGALTEAFF. CDR3 nucleotides: TGCAGCGTTCTGCAGGGGGCTCTTACTGAAGCTTTCTTT. This chain links TRBV29-1 with TRBJ1-1; 8 bases fit TRBD1. Trimming cost V 5 bases and J 5 bases; bases outside gene matches: 7. Germline loops: CDR1 SQVTM, CDR2 ANQGSEA. This CDR3 is built from 13 residues.

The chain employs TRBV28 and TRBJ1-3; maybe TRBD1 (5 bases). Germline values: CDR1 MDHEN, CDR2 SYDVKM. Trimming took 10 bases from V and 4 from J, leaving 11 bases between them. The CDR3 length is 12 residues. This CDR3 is CATGGSGNTIYF. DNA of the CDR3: TGTGCCACGGGGGGGTCCGGAAACACCATATATTTT.

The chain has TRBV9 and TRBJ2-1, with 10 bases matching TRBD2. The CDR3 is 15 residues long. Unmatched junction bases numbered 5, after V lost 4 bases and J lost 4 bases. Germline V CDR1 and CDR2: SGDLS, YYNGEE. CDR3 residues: CASSPSGGAYNEQFF. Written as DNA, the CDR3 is TGTGCCAGCAGCCCCAGCGGGGGGGCATACAATGAGCAGTTCTTC.

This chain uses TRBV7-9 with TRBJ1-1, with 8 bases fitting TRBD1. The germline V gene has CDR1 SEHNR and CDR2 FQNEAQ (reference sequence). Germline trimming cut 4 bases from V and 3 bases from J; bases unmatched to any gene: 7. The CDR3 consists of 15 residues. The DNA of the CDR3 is TGTGCCAGCAGCTCAAGGACAGGGAGGGACACTGAAGCTTTCTTT. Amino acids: CASSSRTGRDTEAFF.

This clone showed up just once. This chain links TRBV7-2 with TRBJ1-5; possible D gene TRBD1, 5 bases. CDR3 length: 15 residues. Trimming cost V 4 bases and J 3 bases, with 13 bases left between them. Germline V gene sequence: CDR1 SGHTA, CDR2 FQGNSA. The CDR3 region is CASSSRGGPNQPQHF. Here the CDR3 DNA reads TGTGCCAGCAGCTCGAGGGGAGGCCCCAATCAGCCCCAGCATTTT. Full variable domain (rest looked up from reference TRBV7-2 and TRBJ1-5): GAGVSQSPSNKVTEKGKDVELRCDPISGHTALYWYRQSLGQGLEFLIYFQGNSAPDKSGLPSDRFSAERTGGSVSTLTIQRTQQEDSAVYLCASSSRGGPNQPQHFGDGTRLSIL.

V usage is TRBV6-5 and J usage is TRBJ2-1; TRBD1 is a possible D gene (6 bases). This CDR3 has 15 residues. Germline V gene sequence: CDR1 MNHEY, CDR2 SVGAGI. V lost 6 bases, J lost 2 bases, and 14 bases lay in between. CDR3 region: CASSPSTGTYNEQFF. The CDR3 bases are TGTGCCAGCAGCCCCTCAACAGGGACCTACAATGAGCAGTTCTTC.

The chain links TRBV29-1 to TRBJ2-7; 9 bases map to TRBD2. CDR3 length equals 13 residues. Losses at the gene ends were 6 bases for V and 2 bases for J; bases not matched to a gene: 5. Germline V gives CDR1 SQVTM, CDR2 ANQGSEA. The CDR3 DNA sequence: TGCAGCGTCGGGAGCGGGGGGACCTACGAGCAGTACTTC. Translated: CSVGSGGTYEQYF.

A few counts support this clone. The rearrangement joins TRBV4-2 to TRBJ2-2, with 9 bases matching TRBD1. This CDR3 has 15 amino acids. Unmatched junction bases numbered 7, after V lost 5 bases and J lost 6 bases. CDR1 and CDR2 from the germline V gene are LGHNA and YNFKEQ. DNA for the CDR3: TGTGCCAGCAGCTCACGGGACAGGGAATCCGGGGAGCTGTTTTTT. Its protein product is CASSSRDRESGELFF.

This chain's CDR3 is CASSPQGALSGNTIYF. CDR3 nucleotides: TGTGCCAGCAGCCCGCAGGGGGCCCTCTCTGGAAACACCATATATTTT. V gene TRBV7-3 combines with J gene TRBJ1-3, with TRBD1 matching over 8 bases. Per germline, CDR1 SGHTA and CDR2 FQGTGA. Trimming cost V 5 bases and J 0 bases; bases outside gene matches: 6. CDR3 length equals 16 residues.

CDR3 amino acids: CASTERGNNEQFF. CDR3 nucleotides: TGTGCCAGTACCGAACGGGGTAACAATGAGCAGTTCTTC. The rearrangement links TRBV19 to TRBJ2-1; tentatively, D is TRBD2 (5 bases). Germline V lookup: CDR1 LNHDA, CDR2 SQIVND (reference sequence). CDR3 length: 13 amino acids. V was trimmed by 7 bases and J by 5 bases, leaving 12 bases between them.

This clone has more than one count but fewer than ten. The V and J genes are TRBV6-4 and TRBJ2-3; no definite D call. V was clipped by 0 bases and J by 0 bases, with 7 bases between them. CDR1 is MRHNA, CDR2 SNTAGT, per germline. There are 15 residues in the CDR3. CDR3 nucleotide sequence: TGTGCCAGCAGTGACTCGACATCTAGCACAGATACGCAGTATTTT. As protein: CASSDSTSSTDTQYF.

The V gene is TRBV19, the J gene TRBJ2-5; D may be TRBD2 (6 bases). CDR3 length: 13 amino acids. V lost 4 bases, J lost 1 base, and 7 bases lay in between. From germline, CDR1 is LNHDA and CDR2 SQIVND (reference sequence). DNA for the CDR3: TGTGCCAGTAGTAGCGGGGCCCAAGAGACCCAGTACTTC. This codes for CASSSGAQETQYF.

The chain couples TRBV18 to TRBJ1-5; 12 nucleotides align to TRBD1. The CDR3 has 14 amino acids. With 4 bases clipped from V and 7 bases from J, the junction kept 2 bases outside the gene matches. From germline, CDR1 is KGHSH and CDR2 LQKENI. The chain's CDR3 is CASSLGQGAQPQHF. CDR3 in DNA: TGTGCCAGCTCACTGGGACAGGGGGCGCAGCCCCAGCATTTT.